A selection of T cell receptor beta chains follows, all from one sample in a study of CD8 T cells in Susac syndrome. TCRdb re-derived calls from the immunoSEQ multiplex PCR reads in MiXCR, one entry per CDR3 protein. The sample lists approximately 190,000 distinct CDR3 sequences; roughly 90% were seen once. Source material: CD4+ T cells from PBMCs. These TCRs come from a human donor with Susac syndrome. Both conserved end residues are part of each CDR3. The order of the fields is clone size, J gene, D gene, V gene, CDR3 protein, CDR3 DNA. The D gene is left open where the match is weak. A clone size is listed for some rows: how often the clone was seen (once, few, many), or a class if it is expanded.

clone_size: .
j_call: TRBJ1-5
d_call: TRBD1
v_call: TRBV6-1
cdr3_aa: CASSSGQGSQPQHF
cdr3_nt: TGTGCCAGCAGTTCAGGACAGGGCAGTCAGCCCCAGCATTTT

clone_size: .
j_call: TRBJ1-5
d_call: .
v_call: TRBV19
cdr3_aa: CASSSETGGLTQHF
cdr3_nt: TGTGCCAGTAGTTCCGAGACAGGTGGGTTGACCCAGCATTTT

clone_size: .
j_call: TRBJ2-7
d_call: TRBD2
v_call: TRBV7-8
cdr3_aa: CASSLRGGRAYEQYF
cdr3_nt: TGTGCCAGCAGCTTAAGGGGCGGGAGAGCCTACGAGCAGTACTTC

clone_size: .
j_call: TRBJ2-5
d_call: TRBD2
v_call: TRBV12-3/TRBV12-4
cdr3_aa: CASVLGGEGTQYF
cdr3_nt: TGTGCCAGCGTTTTAGGAGGGGAGGGGACCCAGTACTTC

clone_size: .
j_call: TRBJ2-7
d_call: .
v_call: TRBV18
cdr3_aa: CASSPPSDEQYF
cdr3_nt: TGTGCCAGCTCACCACCGAGCGACGAGCAGTACTTC

clone_size: .
j_call: TRBJ1-2
d_call: .
v_call: TRBV7-9
cdr3_aa: CASSLADALYGYTF
cdr3_nt: TGTGCCAGCAGCTTAGCCGACGCACTGTATGGCTACACCTTC

clone_size: .
j_call: TRBJ2-7
d_call: TRBD1
v_call: TRBV6-6
cdr3_aa: CASSTPGQESSYEQYF
cdr3_nt: TGTGCCAGCAGTACCCCGGGACAGGAGTCCTCCTACGAGCAGTACTTC

clone_size: .
j_call: TRBJ1-1
d_call: .
v_call: TRBV7-9
cdr3_aa: CASSFGRMESEAFF
cdr3_nt: TGTGCCAGCAGCTTCGGGAGGATGGAATCTGAAGCTTTCTTT

clone_size: .
j_call: TRBJ2-5
d_call: TRBD1
v_call: TRBV28
cdr3_aa: CASSTFGQGQETQYF
cdr3_nt: TGTGCCAGCAGTACGTTCGGACAGGGCCAAGAGACCCAGTACTTC

clone_size: .
j_call: TRBJ2-2
d_call: .
v_call: TRBV20-1
cdr3_aa: CSARDFRHSNTGELFF
cdr3_nt: TGCAGTGCTAGAGATTTCCGGCATTCGAACACCGGGGAGCTGTTTTTT

clone_size: once
j_call: TRBJ1-5
d_call: TRBD1
v_call: TRBV2
cdr3_aa: CASSGLGRTGTGVQPQHF
cdr3_nt: TGTGCCAGCAGCGGATTGGGGCGGACCGGGACAGGGGTGCAGCCCCAGCATTTT

clone_size: once
j_call: TRBJ2-7
d_call: TRBD1
v_call: TRBV5-1
cdr3_aa: CASSQTGARYEQYF
cdr3_nt: TGCGCCAGCAGCCAGACAGGGGCACGCTACGAGCAGTACTTC

clone_size: .
j_call: TRBJ2-7
d_call: .
v_call: TRBV28
cdr3_aa: CASTLAEKAYEQYF
cdr3_nt: TGTGCCAGCACGTTAGCGGAGAAAGCCTACGAGCAGTACTTC

clone_size: .
j_call: TRBJ2-5
d_call: TRBD2
v_call: TRBV30
cdr3_aa: CACPSGGSQETQYF
cdr3_nt: TGTGCCTGCCCTAGCGGGGGATCACAAGAGACCCAGTACTTC

clone_size: .
j_call: TRBJ1-5
d_call: .
v_call: TRBV7-2
cdr3_aa: CASRPTGTQPQHF
cdr3_nt: TGTGCCAGCAGGCCTACAGGGACTCAGCCCCAGCATTTT